This TCR beta chain was recovered during a study of blood T cell repertoires in COVID-19. About the study: Donors in the United States, Italy and Spain gave samples during acute or convalescent COVID-19. PBMCs, B-cell-depleted T cells, or T cells were the source of the cDNA or gDNA that made up the material.

V was pared by 5 bases and J by 3 bases, with 7 bases of the junction left unmatched. The germline gives CDR1 MGHDK, CDR2 SYGVNS. This CDR3 has 15 amino acids. In the study's own analysis: Estimates of nucleated cell counts were drawn from the amplification of reference gene primers. Sequencing was performed with immunoSEQ multiplex PCR; in TCRdb, only in-frame clones are kept and a portion is missing. The V and J calls and clone size come from that table; D and trimming were worked out from the DNA. In the table there are approximately 90,000 clones, approximately 86% of which are singletons. This clonotype was obtained from a man at least 80 years old with active or convalescent COVID-19. Specimen: peripheral blood. The genes are TRBV25-1 and TRBJ2-1, with 7 bases fitting TRBD1. CDR3 residues: CASSTRDSFYNEQFF. CDR3 DNA: TGTGCCAGCAGTACCCGGGACAGCTTCTACAATGAGCAGTTCTTC. Using reference TRBV25-1 and TRBJ2-1 for the parts outside the CDR3, the full variable domain is EADIYQTPRYLVIGTGKKITLECSQTMGHDKMYWYQQDPGMELHLIHYSYGVNSTEKGDLSSESTVSRIRTEHFPLTLESARPSHTSQYLCASSTRDSFYNEQFFGPGTRLTVL.